What follows are 9 T cell receptor beta chains derived from one specimen sequenced in a study of T-cell reconstitution after alpha-beta-depleted transplantation in children (dated by TCRdb to about 2016). Library method: PCR. Sequencing was performed on an Illumina HiSeq 2500. TCR libraries were prepared with molecular barcoding, using unique molecular identifiers to normalize TCRbeta repertoire quantification. TCRdb's own reprocessing of the public reads used fastp at Q25 and MiXCR and kept productive beta chains. Each record represents a unique CDR3 protein, reported with the most common genes and DNA among its rows. The sample profile shows 260,000 or so distinct CDR3 sequences; about 12% of them were found once. Of the sample, over 2% falls within the top ten clones. Sample: PBMCs from the stem cell graft donor, taken from the stem cell graft. The receptors stem from a human donor who donated a stem cell graft to a child with acute lymphoblastic leukemia.

This clonotype was seen at least ten times. The chain uses TRBV12-5 and TRBJ2-2; D possibly uses TRBD1 or TRBD2 (5 bases each). Trimming left V 2 bases short and J 0 bases short, with 16 bases between. This CDR3 is 18 amino acids long. CDR1 LGHNT and CDR2 FRNRAP come from the germline V gene. The CDR3 sequence: CASGLTADGTPNTGELFF. The CDR3 bases are TGTGCTAGTGGTTTGACTGCGGACGGGACCCCGAACACCGGGGAGCTGTTTTTT.

This clonotype was counted only a few times. The chain has TRBV12-3 or TRBV12-4 and TRBJ2-6; unclear D gene. The CDR3 is 14 residues long. With 6 bases removed from V and 0 bases from J, the gap between germline ends came to 6 bases. The CDR3 spells CASRASSGANVLTF. The CDR3, as DNA: TGTGCCAGCAGAGCAAGCTCTGGGGCCAACGTCCTGACTTTC.

This clonotype was seen ten or more times. The CDR3 DNA reads as TGTGCCAGCAGCTTGTTCGGGACACCTCAAGAGACCCAGTACTTC. Encoded protein: CASSLFGTPQETQYF. The gene calls are TRBV7-2 and TRBJ2-5; possibly TRBD1 for D (6 bases). CDR1 is SGHTA, CDR2 FQGNSA, per germline. This CDR3 spans 15 amino acids. The V and J ends lost 3 bases and 2 bases respectively, with 13 bases between them.

This clonotype was counted at least ten times. V is TRBV7-3 and J is TRBJ1-2; D unclear. Trimming removed 5 bases from V and 4 bases from J, with 17 bases in between. CDR1 is SGHTA, CDR2 FQGTGA, per germline. The CDR3 runs to 15 residues. The CDR3 loop is CASSPGRGSGYGYTF. In DNA, the CDR3 is TGTGCCAGCAGCCCTGGACGGGGAAGCGGCTATGGCTACACCTTC.

With regard to this clonotype: A read error may be the cause here, since a much bigger clone is one base away. V is TRBV20-1 and J is TRBJ1-1; D not resolved. The CDR3 is made up of 11 amino acids. Germline values: CDR1 DFQATT, CDR2 SNEGSKA (reference sequence). CDR3 amino acids: CRGRFGTEAFF. In DNA, the CDR3 is TGCAGAGGACGGTTTGGCACTGAAGCTTTCTTT.

V gene TRBV14 combines with J gene TRBJ1-1, with D perhaps TRBD1 (5 bases). V dropped 0 bases and J dropped 4 bases, with 18 bases sitting between them. The CDR3 is made up of 17 amino acids. Germline values: CDR1 SGHDN, CDR2 FVKESK. DNA of the CDR3: TGTGCCAGCAGCCAAGATCTGGTGCGGGGGGAAGGCACTGAAGCTTTCTTT. This sequence encodes CASSQDLVRGEGTEAFF. The full variable domain, in which reference TRBV14 and TRBJ1-1 provide the parts outside the CDR3, is EAGVTQFPSHSVIEKGQTVTLRCDPISGHDNLYWYRRVMGKEIKFLLHFVKESKQDESGMPNNRFLAERTGGTYSTLKVQPAELEDSGVYFCASSQDLVRGEGTEAFFGQGTRLTVV.

This clonotype has a count of ten or more. The chain combines TRBV29-1 with TRBJ1-6; 8 bases are a match to TRBD1. The length of the CDR3 is 13 residues. The germline CDR1 and CDR2 sequences are SQVTM and ANQGSEA. With 7 bases clipped from V and 8 bases from J, the junction kept 7 bases outside the gene matches. CDR3 DNA: TGCAGCGCTATTCTGACAGGGGATTCACCCCTCCACTTT. Translating it yields CSAILTGDSPLHF.

V gene TRBV27 combines with J gene TRBJ2-7; D not resolved. The germline V gene has CDR1 MNHEY and CDR2 SMNVEV (reference sequence). This CDR3 has 13 residues. Trimming shortened V by 5 bases and J by 2 bases, and 10 bases separated the two germline ends. The CDR3 protein is CASSPFSTYEQYF. The CDR3 coding sequence is TGTGCCAGCAGTCCCTTTAGCACCTACGAGCAGTACTTC.

Many counts were recorded for this clonotype. J is TRBJ2-1 and V is TRBV9; 12 bases fit TRBD2. CDR1 is SGDLS, CDR2 YYNGEE, per germline. The CDR3 contains 18 residues. Trimming at V came to 4 bases and at J to 0 bases, leaving 8 bases not matched to a gene. The CDR3 DNA reads TGTGCCAGCAGCCCGACGGGACTAGCGGGTCGCTCCTACAATGAGCAGTTCTTC. Its protein is CASSPTGLAGRSYNEQFF.